Below, 7 T cell receptor beta chains from the same sample are listed, as sequenced in a study of blood T cell repertoires in COVID-19. Measured with immunoSEQ multiplex PCR; TCRdb has only the in-frame clones, and not every one. This sample yields about 260,000 clones, of which about 84% are seen a single time; roughly 2% belongs to the top ten. The sequenced sample was PBMCs or T cells enriched from blood (not recorded which). Source of these receptors: a woman between 45 and 65 years old who had recovered from COVID-19.

The chain uses TRBV2 and TRBJ2-5; D unclear. The CDR3 is made up of 11 amino acids. The V gene's germline CDR1 is SNHLY and CDR2 FYNNEI. Trimming cost V 9 bases and J 2 bases, with 7 bases left between them. In DNA, the CDR3 is TGTGCCAGTGTCGCGCAAGAGACCCAGTACTTC. Translated: CASVAQETQYF.

V gene TRBV5-8 combines with J gene TRBJ1-3, with D uncertain. Trimming removed 4 bases from V and 0 bases from J, with 14 bases in between. Germline lookup yields CDR1 SGHTS and CDR2 YDEGEE. CDR3 size: 16 residues. CDR3 sequence: CASSLGTPSSGNTIYF. The DNA for the CDR3 is TGTGCCAGCAGCCTGGGAACCCCGAGCTCTGGAAACACCATATATTTT.

Written as DNA, the CDR3 is TGTGCCAGCAGCGCTACCCAGACAGGGAATGGGAATGGCTACACCTTC. Amino acids: CASSATQTGNGNGYTF. This chain links TRBV9 with TRBJ1-2, with TRBD1 matching 7 bases. The V gene's germline CDR1 is SGDLS and CDR2 YYNGEE. The trim removed 3 bases at V and 6 bases at J, leaving 14 bases unmatched. This CDR3 contains 16 residues.

The rearrangement joins TRBV7-9 to TRBJ2-3; TRBD2 matches at 10 bases. The CDR3 consists of 16 residues. V dropped 2 bases and J dropped 4; count of bases not matched to a gene: 6. Germline CDR1 and CDR2: SEHNR and FQNEAQ (reference sequence). The CDR3, as DNA: TGTGCCAGCAGCTTAAGGGGACTAGCGCTGTCAGATACGCAGTATTTT. This encodes CASSLRGLALSDTQYF.

This sequence joins TRBV23-1 and TRBJ1-6, with 8 bases lining up with TRBD1. TRBV23-1 is assigned to the ORF class and has an uncertain function. Trimming took 5 bases from V and 10 from J; bases not matched to a gene: 7. The CDR3 length is 14 residues. As DNA, the CDR3 is TGCGCCAGCAGTTTTACAGGGGGTTACTCACCCCTCCACTTT. Its protein product is CASSFTGGYSPLHF.

This chain connects TRBV27 to TRBJ2-7; D call uncertain. Germline V gene data show CDR1 as MNHEY and CDR2 as SMNVEV (reference sequence). The CDR3 has 12 residues. The ends were cut back, 6 bases at V and 3 bases at J, with 9 bases in the middle. The CDR3 loop is CASSRPGYEQYF. CDR3 bases: TGTGCCAGCAGCCGTCCAGGCTACGAGCAGTACTTC.

The chain links TRBV28 to TRBJ2-2; possibly TRBD1 for D (6 bases). The CDR3 is 15 residues long. Trimming stripped 7 bases from V and 0 bases from J, with 12 bases between. Germline V gene sequence: CDR1 MDHEN, CDR2 SYDVKM. CDR3: CASIAGGSNTGELFF. Written as DNA, the CDR3 is TGTGCCAGCATTGCTGGGGGCTCGAACACCGGGGAGCTGTTTTTT.